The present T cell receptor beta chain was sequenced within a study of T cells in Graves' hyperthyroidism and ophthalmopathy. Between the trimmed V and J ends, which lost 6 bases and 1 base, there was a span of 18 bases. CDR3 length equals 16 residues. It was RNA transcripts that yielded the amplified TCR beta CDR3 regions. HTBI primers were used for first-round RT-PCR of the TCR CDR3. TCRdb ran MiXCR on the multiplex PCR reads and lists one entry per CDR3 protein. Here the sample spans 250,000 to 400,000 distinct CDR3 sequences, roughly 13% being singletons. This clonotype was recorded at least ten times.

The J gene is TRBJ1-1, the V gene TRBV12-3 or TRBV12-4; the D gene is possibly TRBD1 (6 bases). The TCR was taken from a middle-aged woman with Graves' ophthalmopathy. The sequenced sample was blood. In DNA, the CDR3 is TGTGCCAGCAGCCGTACAGGACAGTGGGCGAACACTGAAGCTTTCTTT. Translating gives CASSRTGQWANTEAFF.